A single sample gave rise to the 23 T cell receptor beta chains below, sequenced in a study of blood T cell repertoires in COVID-19. Using immunoSEQ multiplex PCR, the repertoire was profiled, and TCRdb retains in-frame clones only, with some absent. Of 200,000 to 250,000 clones detected, 82% appear once; the ten largest clones hold about 1.9%. Sample: peripheral blood. These receptors all stem from a woman of 80 years or more with acute or convalescent COVID-19.

This chain uses TRBV7-2 with TRBJ2-7; D remains ambiguous. The V gene's germline CDR1 is SGHTA and CDR2 FQGNSA. This CDR3 is built from 13 residues. Trimming cost V 2 bases and J 4 bases, with 9 bases left between them. The CDR3 DNA sequence: TGTGCCAGCAGCTTAATTGTGGAGTACGAGCAGTACTTC. Protein sequence: CASSLIVEYEQYF.

In its sample, this clone was seen once. The V gene is TRBV5-6, the J gene TRBJ1-3; D not resolved. The CDR3 sequence is 16 residues long. The germline gives CDR1 SGHDT, CDR2 YYEEEE. Trimming took off 1 base at V and 0 bases at J, with 11 bases between the two ends. CDR3 protein: CASSLYQDYSGNTIYF. The CDR3 DNA sequence: TGTGCCAGCAGCTTGTATCAGGATTACTCTGGAAACACCATATATTTT.

The gene calls are TRBV19 and TRBJ2-3; D is unclear. The V end lost 3 bases, the J end lost 1 base, and 8 bases lay between the germline ends. The CDR3 has 14 residues. Germline V gene lookup returns CDR1 LNHDA and CDR2 SQIVND (reference sequence). The CDR3 DNA reads TGTGCCAGTAGTATTAACAAAGGCACAGATACGCAGTATTTT. Translated: CASSINKGTDTQYF. The complete variable domain, with remaining parts taken from reference TRBV19 and TRBJ2-3, reads DGGITQSPKYLFRKEGQNVTLSCEQNLNHDAMYWYRQDPGQGLRLIYYSQIVNDFQKGDIAEGYSVSREKKESFPLTVTSAQKNPTAFYLCASSINKGTDTQYFGPGTRLTVL.

The chain is built from TRBV6-4 and TRBJ2-1, with 9 bases that match TRBD2. Germline CDR1 reads MRHNA; CDR2 reads SNTAGT. After removal of 0 bases from V and 5 bases from J, the junction contained 11 bases not matched to a gene. This CDR3 is built from 18 residues. In nucleotides, the CDR3 is TGTGCCAGCAGTGACTCGATTAGCGGGAGAAGTCACCACAATGAGCAGTTCTTC. Translation gives CASSDSISGRSHHNEQFF.

This chain links TRBV6-1 with TRBJ1-1, with unresolved D. With 2 bases removed from V and 1 base from J, the gap between germline ends came to 11 bases. Germline lookup yields CDR1 MNHNS and CDR2 SASEGT. The CDR3 is 15 amino acids. CDR3 protein: CASSELSSRNTEAFF. CDR3 DNA: TGTGCCAGCAGTGAACTGTCGTCTCGGAACACTGAAGCTTTCTTT.

The DNA for the CDR3 is TGTGCCAGCAGCTTAGCCCGGGGGGGCTTGGGAGAGCAGTTCTTC. Residues: CASSLARGGLGEQFF. J is TRBJ2-1 and V is TRBV7-2; 8 bases fit TRBD2. The germline gives CDR1 SGHTA, CDR2 FQGNSA. The CDR3 is 15 residues long. Trimming at V came to 0 bases and at J to 10 bases, leaving 8 bases not matched to a gene.

The chain links TRBV6-2 or TRBV6-3 to TRBJ1-3; TRBD1 is a possible D gene (5 bases). The CDR3 is 16 amino acids. Germline-derived CDR1 and CDR2 are MNHEY and SVGEGT. V was pared by 5 bases and J by 4 bases, with 18 bases between. This chain's CDR3 is CASSTPRGTQGNTIYF. The CDR3 DNA follows: TGTGCCAGCAGTACCCCCCGCGGGACCCAGGGAAACACCATATATTTT.

V usage is TRBV19 and J usage is TRBJ2-3; 7 positions agree with TRBD2. Per germline, CDR1 LNHDA and CDR2 SQIVND (reference sequence). Trimming took 1 base from V and 3 from J; bases not matched to a gene: 4. The CDR3 is 15 amino acids. CDR3: CASSIGAGPTDTQYF. Here the CDR3 DNA reads TGTGCCAGTAGTATAGGAGCGGGGCCAACAGATACGCAGTATTTT.

The rearrangement uses TRBV5-4 and TRBJ1-1, with 7 bases that match TRBD1. CDR3 size: 16 residues. Germline-derived CDR1 and CDR2 are SGHNT and YYREEE (reference sequence). V was pared by 3 bases and J by 1 base, with 9 bases of the junction left unmatched. CDR3 in DNA: TGTGCCAGCAGCTCACGGGACAGATTATGGAACACTGAAGCTTTCTTT. It encodes CASSSRDRLWNTEAFF.

This rearrangement joins TRBV2 to TRBJ2-7, with TRBD1 matching 8 bases. The CDR3 covers 13 residues. Germline V lookup: CDR1 SNHLY, CDR2 FYNNEI. With V trimmed by 7 bases and J by 6 bases, 8 bases remained unmatched. The CDR3 coding sequence is TGTGCCAGCACCCAGGGGGCCCTACCCGAGCAGTACTTC. This gives the protein CASTQGALPEQYF.

Notes on this clone: In this CDR3 the conserved last residue, phenylalanine or tryptophan, is missing, so a read error is likely. The gene calls are TRBV29-1 and TRBJ2-7, with 11 bases lining up with TRBD2. The ends lost 7 bases at V and 6 bases at J; junction bases unmatched: 2. CDR3 size: 11 residues. Germline V CDR1 and CDR2: SQVTM, ANQGSEA. In DNA form, the CDR3 reads TGCAGCGGAGGGACTAGCGGCGAGCAGTACCTC. This translates into CSGGTSGEQYL.

Regarding this clone: The sample contains more than one DNA sequence encoding this CDR3. The V and J genes are TRBV9 and TRBJ1-4; no definite D call. V was pared by 3 bases and J by 8 bases, with 17 bases between. The CDR3 runs 15 residues. CDR1 SGDLS and CDR2 YYNGEE come from the germline V gene. The CDR3 sequence: CASSARTGGGEKLFF. As DNA, the CDR3 is TGTGCCAGCAGCGCCCGGACGGGAGGTGGGGAAAAACTGTTTTTT.

About this clone itself: The junction and the germline gene differ at one end; a read error may be behind it. This chain uses TRBV7-3 with TRBJ1-2; D is unresolved. This CDR3 is built from 16 residues. Germline CDR1 and CDR2: SGHTA and FQGTGA. The CDR3 loop is CASSLITKPINYGYTF. CDR3 nucleotide sequence: TGTGCCAGCAGTTTAATCACAAAACCAATTAACTATGGCTACACCTTC.

V gene TRBV30 combines with J gene TRBJ2-7; 7 bases match TRBD2. V shed 8 bases and J 4 bases; nucleotides not matched to a gene: 11. The CDR3 loop spans 13 amino acids. Germline V gene lookup returns CDR1 GTSNPN and CDR2 SVGIG (reference sequence). CDR3 in amino acids: CALKRGGLYEQYF. In DNA form, the CDR3 reads TGTGCCCTGAAAAGGGGAGGGCTGTACGAGCAGTACTTC.

This clone was seen just once. The gene calls are TRBV18 and TRBJ1-3, with D maybe TRBD1 (6 bases). There are 15 residues in the CDR3. V lost 5 bases to trimming and J lost 1 base, with 12 bases between them. Germline CDR1 reads KGHSH; CDR2 reads LQKENI. The CDR3, as DNA: TGTGCCAGCTCAGGGACACTGCCATCTGGAAACACCATATATTTT. Translated: CASSGTLPSGNTIYF.

This rearrangement joins TRBV30 to TRBJ2-3; the match to TRBD2 covers 13 bases. The CDR3 runs to 17 residues. With 0 bases clipped from V and 11 bases from J, the junction kept 14 bases outside the gene matches. Germline CDR1 GTSNPN, CDR2 SVGIG (reference sequence). CDR3 in amino acids: CAWSVSRTSGRGPGQYF. CDR3 bases: TGTGCCTGGAGTGTATCAAGAACTAGCGGGAGGGGTCCGGGGCAGTATTTT.

The rearrangement links TRBV4-2 to TRBJ2-2, with TRBD2 matching 10 bases. Germline loops: CDR1 LGHNA, CDR2 YNFKEQ. The ends lost 6 bases at V and 6 bases at J; junction bases unmatched: 10. The CDR3 loop spans 16 amino acids. CDR3 residues: CASSSQRGGPAGELFF. CDR3 coding DNA: TGTGCCAGCAGTTCCCAGCGGGGGGGCCCTGCCGGGGAGCTGTTTTTT.

About this clone itself: Sequence at one end of the junction differs from germline and may be a read error. V is TRBV15 and J is TRBJ2-4; 7 bases fit TRBD1. The germline gives CDR1 LNHNV, CDR2 YYDKDF (reference sequence). The CDR3 covers 14 residues. The CDR3 sequence: CATSREQGPNIQYF. DNA of the CDR3: TGTGCCACCAGCCGAGAACAGGGGCCAAACATTCAGTACTTC.

The V and J genes are TRBV27 and TRBJ1-6; D gene ambiguous. Germline values: CDR1 MNHEY, CDR2 SMNVEV (reference sequence). The CDR3 is 13 residues long. V was clipped by 6 bases and J by 5 bases, with 8 bases between them. The CDR3 loop is CASRWHNNSPLHF. As DNA, the CDR3 is TGTGCCAGCAGATGGCATAATAATTCACCCCTCCACTTT.

As for this clone: The sample holds other DNA sequences that translate to the same CDR3. The chain couples TRBV28 to TRBJ1-1, with 10 bases aligning to TRBD1. The germline V gene has CDR1 MDHEN and CDR2 SYDVKM. The V segment lost 5 bases and the J segment 5 bases; nucleotides outside the gene matches: 5. The CDR3 has 14 residues. CDR3 in amino acids: CASSARTGGTEAFF. CDR3 in DNA: TGTGCCAGCAGTGCTCGGACAGGGGGTACTGAAGCTTTCTTT.

This clone was found a few times. The chain combines TRBV20-1 with TRBJ1-4; D may be TRBD1 (5 bases). Germline loops: CDR1 DFQATT, CDR2 SNEGSKA (reference sequence). CDR3 length equals 14 residues. Trimming stripped 4 bases from V and 5 bases from J, with 14 bases between. CDR3 sequence: CSAIEGRLNEKLFF. The CDR3 region has the DNA TGCAGTGCTATTGAGGGGAGGCTCAATGAAAAACTGTTTTTT.

V usage is TRBV11-2 and J usage is TRBJ1-5; maybe TRBD1 (5 bases). The CDR3 has 15 residues. The germline gives CDR1 SGHAT, CDR2 FQNNGV. Trimming pared 5 bases from V and 0 bases from J, leaving 11 bases between. CDR3 sequence reads: CASSPDGHSNQPQHF. CDR3 bases: TGTGCCAGCAGCCCGGACGGACATAGCAATCAGCCCCAGCATTTT.

This chain connects TRBV4-3 to TRBJ1-1; the D is unclear. CDR1 LGHNA and CDR2 YSLEER come from the germline V gene. V lost 0 bases, J lost 4 bases, and 9 bases lay in between. The CDR3 totals 14 residues. CDR3 region: CASSQDLQFTEAFF. The CDR3 bases are TGCGCCAGCAGCCAAGATTTACAGTTCACTGAAGCTTTCTTT.